Presented here are 2 T cell receptor beta chains from one specimen sequenced in a study of T cells in Graves' hyperthyroidism and ophthalmopathy. TCR beta CDR3 regions were amplified from RNA. First-round RT-PCR of the TCR CDR3 relied on the HTBI primer set. Using its own MiXCR run on the multiplex PCR reads, TCRdb lists one record per CDR3 protein. This sample carries 610,000 or so distinct CDR3 sequences, roughly 50% of them seen once, and the ten largest clones take approximately 8.4%. The sequenced material came from peripheral blood or thyroid tissue (not recorded which). These receptors all stem from a young woman with Graves' hyperthyroidism.

This clonotype appeared once. The V gene is TRBV15, the J gene TRBJ1-4; D is perhaps TRBD1 (5 bases). Trimming pared 6 bases from V and 10 bases from J, leaving 15 bases between. This CDR3 has 13 amino acids. CDR1 is LNHNV, CDR2 YYDKDF, per germline (reference sequence). The CDR3, as DNA: TGTGCCACCAGAGGCAGGGCGTCTGGAAAACTGTTTTTT. Translated: CATRGRASGKLFF.

This clonotype was counted at least ten times. This chain connects TRBV29-1 to TRBJ2-5; D may be TRBD1 (6 bases). The CDR3 length is 12 residues. Germline values: CDR1 SQVTM, CDR2 ANQGSEA. The V end was cut by 6 bases, the J end by 2 bases, with 10 bases between. The CDR3 spells CSVGDIQETQYF. CDR3 nucleotide sequence: TGCAGCGTCGGGGACATACAAGAGACCCAGTACTTC.